Each of the 2 T cell receptor beta chains below was sequenced from the same sample in a study of Graves' ophthalmopathy and Graves' hyperthyroidism. Beta-chain TCR CDR3 regions were amplified from RNA transcripts. HTBI primers were employed in first-round RT-PCR, then a second-round multiplex PCR followed. TCRdb re-analysed the multiplex PCR reads in MiXCR, keeping a single row per CDR3 protein. The sample records more than 550,000 distinct CDR3 sequences, about two fifths being singletons. The sample was peripheral blood. The receptor source for this set is an adult man with Graves' ophthalmopathy.

This clonotype was picked up many times. This chain connects TRBV4-1 to TRBJ1-2; D perhaps matches TRBD1 (6 bases). Germline V gene lookup returns CDR1 MGHRA and CDR2 YSYEKL. The CDR3 is 15 amino acids. V lost 2 bases, J lost 2 bases, and 12 bases lay in between. The CDR3 DNA follows: TGCGCCAGCAGCCAAACTTCGGGGGGCAACTATGGCTACACCTTC. This gives the protein CASSQTSGGNYGYTF.

This clonotype appeared once. The genes are TRBV20-1 and TRBJ2-3, with D perhaps TRBD1 or TRBD2 (5 bases each). Trimming removed 6 bases at V and 4 bases at J, with 17 bases between. This CDR3 is 14 amino acids long. CDR1 is DFQATT, CDR2 SNEGSKA, per germline (reference sequence). DNA of the CDR3: TGCAGTGCCCCGGGACCGACTTTGCCAGATACGCAGTATTTT. The encoded protein is CSAPGPTLPDTQYF.